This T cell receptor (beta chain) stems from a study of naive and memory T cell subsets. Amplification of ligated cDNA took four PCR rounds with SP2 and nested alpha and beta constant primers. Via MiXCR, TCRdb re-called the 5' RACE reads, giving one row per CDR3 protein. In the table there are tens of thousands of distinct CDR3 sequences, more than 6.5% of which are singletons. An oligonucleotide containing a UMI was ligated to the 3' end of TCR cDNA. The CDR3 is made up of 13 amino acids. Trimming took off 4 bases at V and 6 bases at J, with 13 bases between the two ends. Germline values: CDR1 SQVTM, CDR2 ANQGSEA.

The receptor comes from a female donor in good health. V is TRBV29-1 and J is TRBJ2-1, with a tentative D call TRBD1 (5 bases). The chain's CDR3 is CSVARQNSNEQFF. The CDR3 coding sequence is TGCAGCGTTGCGCGACAGAATAGCAATGAGCAGTTCTTC.